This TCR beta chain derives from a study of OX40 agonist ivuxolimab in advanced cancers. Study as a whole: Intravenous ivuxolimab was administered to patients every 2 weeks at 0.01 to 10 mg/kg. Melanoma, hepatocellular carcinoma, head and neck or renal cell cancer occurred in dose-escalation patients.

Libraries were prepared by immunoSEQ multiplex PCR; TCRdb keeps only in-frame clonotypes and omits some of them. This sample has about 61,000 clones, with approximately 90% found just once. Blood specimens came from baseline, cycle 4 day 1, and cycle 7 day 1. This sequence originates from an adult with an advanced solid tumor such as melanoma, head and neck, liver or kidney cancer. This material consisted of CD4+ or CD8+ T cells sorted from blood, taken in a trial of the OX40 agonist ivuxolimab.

The CDR3 DNA reads as TGTGCCAGTAGTATACCCCCGGGACAGGACACTGAAGCTTTCTTT. Amino acid sequence: CASSIPPGQDTEAFF. The genes are TRBV19 and TRBJ1-1; 8 bases are shared with TRBD1. V dropped 2 bases and J dropped 3; count of bases not matched to a gene: 5. This CDR3 has 15 amino acids. Germline-derived CDR1 and CDR2 are LNHDA and SQIVND (reference sequence).